One and the same sample provided the 9 T cell receptor beta chains below, sequenced in a study of OX40 agonist ivuxolimab in advanced cancers. The assay was immunoSEQ multiplex PCR, and TCRdb's table has in-frame clones only and misses some. This table has 40,000 to 45,000 clones, approximately 91% appearing once. The material was CD4+ or CD8+ T cells sorted from blood, obtained in a trial of the OX40 agonist ivuxolimab. Receptors were obtained from an adult with an advanced solid tumor such as melanoma, head and neck, liver or kidney cancer.

This chain uses TRBV6-4 with TRBJ2-3; 10 bases match TRBD1. The CDR3 extends over 15 amino acids. Germline trimming cut 5 bases from V and 2 bases from J; bases unmatched to any gene: 4. Germline V gives CDR1 MRHNA, CDR2 SNTAGT. CDR3 sequence: CASSFGTGDTDTQYF. DNA for the CDR3: TGTGCCAGCAGTTTCGGGACAGGGGACACAGATACGCAGTATTTT.

The rearrangement uses TRBV19 and TRBJ2-5; no reliable D call. Germline CDR1 is LNHDA and CDR2 is SQIVND (reference sequence). V shed 3 bases and J shed 2 bases, with 7 bases lying between them. CDR3 length: 13 amino acids. This CDR3 is CASSILIQETQYF. The CDR3 DNA sequence: TGTGCCAGTAGTATTCTAATACAAGAGACCCAGTACTTC.

The chain links TRBV2 to TRBJ2-7, with TRBD2 as a possible D gene (7 bases). Trimming removed 9 bases at V and 2 bases at J, with 11 bases between. Germline V CDR1 and CDR2: SNHLY, FYNNEI. The CDR3 totals 12 residues. The CDR3 DNA is TGTGCCAGGAGGGGGGGGACCTACGAGCAGTACTTC. This translates into CARRGGTYEQYF.

This rearrangement joins TRBV5-6 to TRBJ2-7; 7 bases fit TRBD2. This CDR3 has 14 residues. From germline, CDR1 is SGHDT and CDR2 YYEEEE. V lost 2 bases, J lost 4 bases, and 6 bases stayed unmatched. CDR3 nucleotide sequence: TGTGCCAGCAGCTTTGGCGGGAGATCGTACGAGCAGTACTTC. This sequence encodes CASSFGGRSYEQYF.

The V gene is TRBV30, the J gene TRBJ1-2, with 9 bases aligning to TRBD1. The V gene end was trimmed by 2 bases and the J gene end by 2 bases; junction bases not matched to a gene: 6. CDR1 and CDR2 (germline): GTSNPN, SVGIG (reference sequence). CDR3 length: 15 residues. CDR3 nucleotide sequence: TGTGCCTGGAGTCCAGGGACAGGGCTCAACTATGGCTACACCTTC. Protein sequence: CAWSPGTGLNYGYTF.

This chain connects TRBV19 to TRBJ1-1; D gene uncertain. Trimming shortened V by 5 bases and J by 6 bases, and 10 bases separated the two germline ends. In germline, CDR1 is LNHDA, CDR2 SQIVND (reference sequence). CDR3 length equals 12 residues. CDR3 nucleotides: TGTGCCAGTAGTTCTCGGGTCGCTGAAGCTTTCTTT. Protein product: CASSSRVAEAFF.

The chain combines TRBV20-1 with TRBJ1-6; D is unclear. The CDR3 is made up of 11 amino acids. The germline gives CDR1 DFQATT, CDR2 SNEGSKA (reference sequence). V lost 6 bases, J lost 9 bases, and 9 bases lay in between. The chain's CDR3 is CSAHKSSPLHF. CDR3 nucleotide sequence: TGCAGTGCCCACAAGAGTTCACCCCTCCACTTT.

The rearrangement uses TRBV15 and TRBJ1-3, with no clear D. The germline V gene has CDR1 LNHNV and CDR2 YYDKDF (reference sequence). The CDR3 loop spans 12 amino acids. Trimming removed 0 bases at V and 6 bases at J, with 3 bases between. This CDR3 reads CATSRDKNTIYF. CDR3 bases: TGTGCCACCAGCAGAGACAAAAACACCATATATTTT. The full variable domain, its missing parts supplied by reference TRBV15 and TRBJ1-3, is DAMVIQNPRYQVTQFGKPVTLSCSQTLNHNVMYWYQQKSSQAPKLLFHYYDKDFNNEADTPDNFQSRRPNTSFCFLDIRSPGLGDTAMYLCATSRDKNTIYFGEGSWLTVV.

The V call is TRBV30, the J call TRBJ1-6; 9 bases align to TRBD1. This CDR3 contains 14 residues. J was trimmed by 9 bases and V by 8 bases; bases with no gene match: 11. The germline CDR1 and CDR2 sequences are GTSNPN and SVGIG (reference sequence). CDR3 loop: CAAGGGQGFSPLHF. The CDR3 nucleotides are TGTGCCGCGGGGGGTGGACAGGGGTTTTCACCCCTCCACTTT. The full variable domain, completed using reference TRBV30 and TRBJ1-6, is SQTIHQWPATLVQPVGSPLSLECTVEGTSNPNLYWYRQAAGRGLQLLFYSVGIGQISSEVPQNLSASRPQDRQFILSSKKLLLSDSGFYLCAAGGGQGFSPLHFGNGTRLTVT.